The clone carrying this T cell receptor beta chain was seen a single time. Germline loops: CDR1 SNHLY, CDR2 FYNNEI. The V end was cut by 2 bases, the J end by 3 bases, with 10 bases between. The CDR3 consists of 14 residues. TCRdb's table, derived via immunoSEQ multiplex PCR, lists solely in-frame clones and lacks some. The sample has about 200,000 clones, 80% to 95% seen once; the top ten hold roughly 1%. This specimen comes from a study of T cell responses to AZD1222 COVID-19 vaccine. The sample in question was peripheral blood, obtained 28 days after the second AZD1222 dose. The clonotype originates from an adult who received the AZD1222 COVID-19 vaccine. J is TRBJ1-2 and V is TRBV2; D remains ambiguous. CDR3 DNA sequence: TGTGCCAGCAGTGAATTAGTAAGGGACTATGGCTACACCTTC. Its translation: CASSELVRDYGYTF. The full variable domain, in which reference TRBV2 and TRBJ1-2 provide the parts outside the CDR3, is EPEVTQTPSHQVTQMGQEVILRCVPISNHLYFYWYRQILGQKVEFLVSFYNNEISEKSEIFDDQFSVERPDGSNFTLKIRSTKLEDSAMYFCASSELVRDYGYTFGSGTRLTVV.